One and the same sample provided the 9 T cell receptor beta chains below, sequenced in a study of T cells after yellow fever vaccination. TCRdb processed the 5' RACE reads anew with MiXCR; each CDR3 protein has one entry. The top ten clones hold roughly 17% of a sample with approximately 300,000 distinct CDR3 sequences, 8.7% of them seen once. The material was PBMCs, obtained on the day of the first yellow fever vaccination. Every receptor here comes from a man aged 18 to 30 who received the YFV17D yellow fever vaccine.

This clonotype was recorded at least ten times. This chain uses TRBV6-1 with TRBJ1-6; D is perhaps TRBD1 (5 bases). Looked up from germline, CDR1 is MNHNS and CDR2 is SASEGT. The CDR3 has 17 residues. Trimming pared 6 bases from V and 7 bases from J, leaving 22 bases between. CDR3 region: CASRLSPQGLGNSPLHF. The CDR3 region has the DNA TGTGCCAGCAGACTAAGCCCTCAGGGTCTGGGGAATTCACCCCTCCACTTT.

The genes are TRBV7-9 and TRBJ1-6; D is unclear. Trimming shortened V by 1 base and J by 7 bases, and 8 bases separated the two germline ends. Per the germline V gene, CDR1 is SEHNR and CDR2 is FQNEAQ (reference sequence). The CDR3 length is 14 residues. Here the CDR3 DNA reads TGTGCCAGCAGCTTAGTTGCAGCAAATTCACCCCTCCACTTT. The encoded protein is CASSLVAANSPLHF.

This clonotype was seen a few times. CDR3 in DNA: TGTGCCAGCAGGAACCGGGACAGAAGGGAAGAGACCCAGTACTTC. Its translation is CASRNRDRREETQYF. The gene calls are TRBV11-1 and TRBJ2-5; 7 bases line up with TRBD1. Germline-derived CDR1 and CDR2 are SGHAT and FQDESV (reference sequence). Losses at the gene ends were 6 bases for V and 3 bases for J; bases not matched to a gene: 10. The CDR3 covers 15 residues. The full variable domain, completed using reference TRBV11-1 and TRBJ2-5, is EAEVAQSPRYKITEKSQAVAFWCDPISGHATLYWYRQILGQGPELLVQFQDESVVDDSQLPKDRFSAERLKGVDSTLKIQPAELGDSAMYLCASRNRDRREETQYFGPGTRLLVL.

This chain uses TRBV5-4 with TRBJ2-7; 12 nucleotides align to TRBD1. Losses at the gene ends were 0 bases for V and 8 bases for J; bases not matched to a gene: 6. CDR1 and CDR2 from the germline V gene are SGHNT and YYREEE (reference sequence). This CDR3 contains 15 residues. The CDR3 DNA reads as TGTGCCAGCAGCTTGGAGGGACAGGGGGCTAAGAAGCAGTACTTC. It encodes CASSLEGQGAKKQYF.

The CDR3 loop reads CASSLGGGVMNTEAFF. In nucleotides, the CDR3 is TGTGCCAGCAGCTTAGGTGGGGGGGTGATGAACACTGAAGCTTTCTTT. V is TRBV7-6 and J is TRBJ1-1; a possible D gene is TRBD1 (5 bases). Trimming cost V 1 base and J 0 bases, with 12 bases left between them. The germline CDR1 and CDR2 sequences are SGHVS and FNYEAQ. CDR3 length: 16 amino acids.

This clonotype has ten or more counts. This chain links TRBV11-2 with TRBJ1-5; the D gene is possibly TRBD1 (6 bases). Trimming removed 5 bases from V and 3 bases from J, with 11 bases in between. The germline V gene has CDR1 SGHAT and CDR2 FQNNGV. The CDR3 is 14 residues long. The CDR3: CASSQTGYNQPQHF. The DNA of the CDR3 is TGTGCCAGCAGCCAAACAGGGTACAATCAGCCCCAGCATTTT.

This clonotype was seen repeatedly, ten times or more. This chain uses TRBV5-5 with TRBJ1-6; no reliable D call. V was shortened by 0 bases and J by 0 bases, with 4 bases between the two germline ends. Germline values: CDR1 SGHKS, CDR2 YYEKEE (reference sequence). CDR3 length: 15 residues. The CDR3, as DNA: TGTGCCAGCAGCTTGGAGTTCTCCTATAATTCACCCCTCCACTTT. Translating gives CASSLEFSYNSPLHF.

This CDR3 reads CASSPQTRYYNEQFF. CDR3 DNA: TGCGCCAGCAGCCCCCAGACTAGGTACTACAATGAGCAGTTCTTC. The chain recombines TRBV5-1 with TRBJ2-1, with D tentatively TRBD2 (6 bases). This CDR3 has 15 amino acids. Between the trimmed V and J ends, which lost 4 bases and 3 bases, there was a span of 14 bases. Germline V gene lookup returns CDR1 SGHRS and CDR2 YFSETQ.

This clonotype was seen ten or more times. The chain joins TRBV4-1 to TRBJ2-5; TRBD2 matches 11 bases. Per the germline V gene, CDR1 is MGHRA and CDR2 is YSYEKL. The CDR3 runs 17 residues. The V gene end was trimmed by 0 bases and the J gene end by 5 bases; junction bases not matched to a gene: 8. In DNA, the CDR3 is TGCGCCAGCAGCCAAGATTATCTAGCGGGGGGAAGGGAGACCCAGTACTTC. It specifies CASSQDYLAGGRETQYF.